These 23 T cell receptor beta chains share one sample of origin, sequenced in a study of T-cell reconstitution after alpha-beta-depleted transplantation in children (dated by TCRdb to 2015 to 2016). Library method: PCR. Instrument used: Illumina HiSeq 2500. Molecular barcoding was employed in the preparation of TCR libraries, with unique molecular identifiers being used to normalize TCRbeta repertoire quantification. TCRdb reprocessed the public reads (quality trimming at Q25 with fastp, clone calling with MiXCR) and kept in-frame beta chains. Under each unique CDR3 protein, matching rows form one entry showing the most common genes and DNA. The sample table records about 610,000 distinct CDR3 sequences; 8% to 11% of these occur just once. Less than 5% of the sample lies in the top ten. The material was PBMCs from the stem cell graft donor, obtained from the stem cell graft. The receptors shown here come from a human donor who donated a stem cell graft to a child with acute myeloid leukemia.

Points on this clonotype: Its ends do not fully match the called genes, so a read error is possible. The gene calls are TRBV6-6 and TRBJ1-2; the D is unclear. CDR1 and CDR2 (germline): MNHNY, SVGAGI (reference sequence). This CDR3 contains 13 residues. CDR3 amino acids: CASSYAPAGMEAF. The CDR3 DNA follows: TGTGCCAGCAGTTACGCCCCGGCCGGGATGGAGGCCTTC.

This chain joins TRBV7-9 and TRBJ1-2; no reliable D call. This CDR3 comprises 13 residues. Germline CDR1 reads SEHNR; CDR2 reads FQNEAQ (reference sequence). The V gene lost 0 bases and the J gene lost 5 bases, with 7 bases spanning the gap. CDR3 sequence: CASSLAMEYGYTF. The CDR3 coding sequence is TGTGCCAGCAGCTTAGCGATGGAGTATGGCTACACCTTC.

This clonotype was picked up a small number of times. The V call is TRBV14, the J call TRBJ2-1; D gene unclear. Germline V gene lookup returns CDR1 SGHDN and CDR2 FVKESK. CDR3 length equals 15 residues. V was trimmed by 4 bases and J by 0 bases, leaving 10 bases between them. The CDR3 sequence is CASSRAPSSYNEQFF. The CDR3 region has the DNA TGTGCCAGCAGCCGAGCCCCGAGCTCCTACAATGAGCAGTTCTTC. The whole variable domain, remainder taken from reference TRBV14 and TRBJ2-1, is EAGVTQFPSHSVIEKGQTVTLRCDPISGHDNLYWYRRVMGKEIKFLLHFVKESKQDESGMPNNRFLAERTGGTYSTLKVQPAELEDSGVYFCASSRAPSSYNEQFFGPGTRLTVL.

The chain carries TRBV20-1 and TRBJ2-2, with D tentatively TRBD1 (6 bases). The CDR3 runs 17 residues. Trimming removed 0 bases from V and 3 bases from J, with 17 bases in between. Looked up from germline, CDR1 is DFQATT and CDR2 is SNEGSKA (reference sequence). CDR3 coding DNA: TGCAGTGCTAGAGATCGGTGGCAGGGGTTCTACACCGGGGAGCTGTTTTTT. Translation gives CSARDRWQGFYTGELFF.

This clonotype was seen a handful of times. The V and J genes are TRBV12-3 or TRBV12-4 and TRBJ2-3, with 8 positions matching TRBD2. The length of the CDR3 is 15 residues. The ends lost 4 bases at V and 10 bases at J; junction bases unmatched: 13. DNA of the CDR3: TGTGCCAGCAGTTCCCTCGGGGAAGCGGGAGCGGCGCAGTATTTT. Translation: CASSSLGEAGAAQYF.

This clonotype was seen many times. Here the CDR3 reads CASSEGPSGRGEQYF. The CDR3 DNA follows: TGTGCCAGCAGTGAAGGTCCTAGCGGGAGGGGCGAGCAGTACTTC. This chain connects TRBV2 to TRBJ2-7; 12 positions match TRBD2. The CDR3 has 15 amino acids. The J segment lost 6 bases and the V segment lost 1 base, leaving 4 bases of the junction unmatched. CDR1 is SNHLY, CDR2 FYNNEI, per germline.

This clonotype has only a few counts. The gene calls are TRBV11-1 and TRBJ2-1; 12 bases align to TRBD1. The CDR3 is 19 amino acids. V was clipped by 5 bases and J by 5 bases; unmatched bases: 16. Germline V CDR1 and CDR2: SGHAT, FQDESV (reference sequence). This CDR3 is CASSRRDRGLLGPNNEQFF. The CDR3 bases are TGTGCCAGCAGCCGCCGGGACAGGGGGCTTTTGGGGCCTAACAATGAGCAGTTCTTC.

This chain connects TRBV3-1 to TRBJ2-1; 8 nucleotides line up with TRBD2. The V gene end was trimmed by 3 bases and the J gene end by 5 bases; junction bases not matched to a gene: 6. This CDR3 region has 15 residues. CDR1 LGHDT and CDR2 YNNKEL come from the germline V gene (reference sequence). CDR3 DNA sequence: TGTGCCAGCAGCCACCCCGGGGGGGGAAACAATGAGCAGTTCTTC. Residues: CASSHPGGGNNEQFF.

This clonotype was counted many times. The CDR3 DNA reads TGTGCCAGCAGATGGACTAGCGGGAGAACACCAGATACGCAGTATTTT. This encodes CASRWTSGRTPDTQYF. The genes are TRBV6-2 or TRBV6-3 and TRBJ2-3; the match to TRBD2 covers 13 bases. This CDR3 is built from 16 residues. V lost 6 bases to trimming and J lost 4 bases; unmatched junction nucleotides: 7. Germline values: CDR1 MNHEY, CDR2 SVGEGT.

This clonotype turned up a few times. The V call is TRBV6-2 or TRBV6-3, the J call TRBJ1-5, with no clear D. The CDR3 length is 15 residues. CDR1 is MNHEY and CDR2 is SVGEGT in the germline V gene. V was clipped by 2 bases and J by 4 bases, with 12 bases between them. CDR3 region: CASSYDNGPNQPQHF. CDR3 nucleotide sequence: TGTGCCAGCAGTTACGATAATGGCCCTAATCAGCCCCAGCATTTT.

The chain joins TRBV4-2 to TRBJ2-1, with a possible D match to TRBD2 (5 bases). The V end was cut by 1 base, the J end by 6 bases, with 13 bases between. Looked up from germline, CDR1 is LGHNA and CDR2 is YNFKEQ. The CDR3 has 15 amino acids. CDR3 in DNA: TGTGCCAGCAGCCAAGCGAGGGCTGATTCCAATGAGCAGTTCTTC. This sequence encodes CASSQARADSNEQFF.

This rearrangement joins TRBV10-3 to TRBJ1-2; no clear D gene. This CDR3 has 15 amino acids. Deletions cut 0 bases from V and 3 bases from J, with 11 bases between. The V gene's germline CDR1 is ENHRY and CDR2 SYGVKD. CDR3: CAISESNGGYYGYTF. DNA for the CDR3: TGTGCCATCAGTGAGTCAAATGGCGGCTACTATGGCTACACCTTC.

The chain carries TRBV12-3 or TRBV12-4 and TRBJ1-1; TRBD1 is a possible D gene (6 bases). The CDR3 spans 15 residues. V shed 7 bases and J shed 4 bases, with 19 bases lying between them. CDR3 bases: TGTGCCAGCAAGAGAAAGGGGGGCGCGGGCACTGAAGCTTTCTTT. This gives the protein CASKRKGGAGTEAFF.

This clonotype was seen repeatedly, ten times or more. The CDR3 loop reads CATAGQALYGYTF. CDR3 DNA sequence: TGTGCCACCGCGGGACAGGCTTTATATGGCTACACCTTC. J is TRBJ1-2 and V is TRBV10-3, with 8 bases identical to TRBD1. This CDR3 is 13 amino acids long. Germline V gene lookup returns CDR1 ENHRY and CDR2 SYGVKD. J gave up 5 bases and V 10 bases, and 9 bases lay outside the gene matches.

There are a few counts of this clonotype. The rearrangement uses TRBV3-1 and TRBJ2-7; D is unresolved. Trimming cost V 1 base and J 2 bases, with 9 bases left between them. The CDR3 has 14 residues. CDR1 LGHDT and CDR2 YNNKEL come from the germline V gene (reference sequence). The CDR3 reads CASSQARPTYEQYF. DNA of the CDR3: TGTGCCAGCAGCCAAGCCAGGCCTACCTACGAGCAGTACTTC.

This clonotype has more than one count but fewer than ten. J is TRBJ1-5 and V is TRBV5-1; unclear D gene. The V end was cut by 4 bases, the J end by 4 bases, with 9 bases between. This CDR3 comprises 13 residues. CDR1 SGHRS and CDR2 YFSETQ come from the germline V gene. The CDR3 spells CASSAVPNQPQHF. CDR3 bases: TGCGCCAGCAGCGCGGTCCCTAATCAGCCCCAGCATTTT.

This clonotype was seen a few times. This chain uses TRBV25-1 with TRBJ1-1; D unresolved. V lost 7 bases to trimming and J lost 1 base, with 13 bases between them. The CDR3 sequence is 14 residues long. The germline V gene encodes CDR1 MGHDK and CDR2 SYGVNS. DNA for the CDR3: TGTGCCAGCACCCCCAGGAGCAGGAACACTGAAGCTTTCTTT. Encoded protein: CASTPRSRNTEAFF.

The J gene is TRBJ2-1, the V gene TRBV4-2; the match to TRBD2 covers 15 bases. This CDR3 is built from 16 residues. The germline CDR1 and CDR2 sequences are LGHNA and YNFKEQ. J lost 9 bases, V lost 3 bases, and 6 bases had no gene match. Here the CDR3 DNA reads TGTGCCAGCAGCCAGGCTGGGACTAGCGGGAGGATTGAGCAGTTCTTC. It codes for CASSQAGTSGRIEQFF.

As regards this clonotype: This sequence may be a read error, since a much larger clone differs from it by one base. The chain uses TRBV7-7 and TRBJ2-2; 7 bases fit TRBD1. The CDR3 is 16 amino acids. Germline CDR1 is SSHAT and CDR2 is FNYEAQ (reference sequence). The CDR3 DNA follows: TGTGCTAGCAGCTCCCCGACAGGGAGGAACACCGGGGAGCTGTTTTTT. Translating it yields CASSSPTGRNTGELFF. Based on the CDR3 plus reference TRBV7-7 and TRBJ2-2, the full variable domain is GAGVSQSPRYKVTKRGQDVTLRCDPISSHATLYWYQQALGQGPEFLTYFNYEAQPDKSGLPSDRFSAERPEGSISTLTIQRTEQRDSAMYRCASSSPTGRNTGELFFGEGSRLTVL.

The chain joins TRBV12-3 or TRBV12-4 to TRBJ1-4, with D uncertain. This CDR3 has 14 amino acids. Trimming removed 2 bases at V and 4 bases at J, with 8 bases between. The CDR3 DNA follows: TGTGCCAGCAGTTTATCCATGAATAATGAAAAACTGTTTTTT. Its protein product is CASSLSMNNEKLFF.

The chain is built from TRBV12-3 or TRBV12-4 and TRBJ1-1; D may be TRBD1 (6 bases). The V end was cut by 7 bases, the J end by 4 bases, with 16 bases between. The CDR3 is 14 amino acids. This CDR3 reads CASIETGRSTEAFF. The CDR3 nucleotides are TGTGCCAGCATCGAGACAGGCCGTAGCACTGAAGCTTTCTTT.

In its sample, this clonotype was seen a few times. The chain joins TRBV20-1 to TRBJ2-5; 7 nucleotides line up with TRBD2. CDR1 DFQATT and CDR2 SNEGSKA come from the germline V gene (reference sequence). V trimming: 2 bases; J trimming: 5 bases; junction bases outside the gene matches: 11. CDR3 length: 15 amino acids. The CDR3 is CSARLPAGSPETQYF. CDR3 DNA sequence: TGCAGTGCTAGATTGCCAGCGGGAAGTCCCGAGACCCAGTACTTC.

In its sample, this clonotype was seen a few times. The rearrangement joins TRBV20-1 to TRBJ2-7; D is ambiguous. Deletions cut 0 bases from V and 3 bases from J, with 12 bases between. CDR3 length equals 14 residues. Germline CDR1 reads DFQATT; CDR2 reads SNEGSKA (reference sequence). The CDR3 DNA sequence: TGCAGTGCTAGAGATCCAAGGTCCCACTACGAGCAGTACTTC. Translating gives CSARDPRSHYEQYF.